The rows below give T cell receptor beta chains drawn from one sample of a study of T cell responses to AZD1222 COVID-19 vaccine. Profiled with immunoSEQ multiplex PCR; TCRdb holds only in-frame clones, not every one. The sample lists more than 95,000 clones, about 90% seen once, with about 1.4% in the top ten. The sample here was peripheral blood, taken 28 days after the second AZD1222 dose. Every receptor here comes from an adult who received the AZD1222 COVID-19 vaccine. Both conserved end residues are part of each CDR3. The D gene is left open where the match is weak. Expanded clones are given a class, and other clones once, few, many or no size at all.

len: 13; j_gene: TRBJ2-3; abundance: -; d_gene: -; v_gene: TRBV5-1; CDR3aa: CASSPTSTDTQYF; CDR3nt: TGCGCCAGCAGCCCTACTAGCACAGATACGCAGTATTTT
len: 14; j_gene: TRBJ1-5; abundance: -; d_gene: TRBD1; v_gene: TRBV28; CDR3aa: CASSFGTGVQPQHF; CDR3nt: TGTGCCAGCAGTTTTGGGACAGGGGTTCAGCCCCAGCATTTT
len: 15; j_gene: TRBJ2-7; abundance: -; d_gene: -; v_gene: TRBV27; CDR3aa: CASSPQTGLSYEQYF; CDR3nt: TGTGCCAGCAGTCCTCAGACAGGCCTCTCCTACGAGCAGTACTTC
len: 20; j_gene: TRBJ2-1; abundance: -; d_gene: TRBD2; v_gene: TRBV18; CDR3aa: CASSPEGLAGVLSWYNEQFF; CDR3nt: TGTGCCAGCTCACCAGAGGGACTAGCGGGAGTACTTTCGTGGTACAATGAGCAGTTCTTC
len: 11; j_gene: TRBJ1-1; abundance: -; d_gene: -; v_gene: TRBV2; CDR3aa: CASSEGHEAFF; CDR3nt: TGTGCCAGCAGTGAAGGGCATGAAGCTTTCTTT
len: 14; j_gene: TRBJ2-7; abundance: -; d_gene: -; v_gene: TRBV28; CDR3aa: CASTSGGAGYEQYF; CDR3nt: TGTGCCAGCACCTCGGGCGGGGCTGGCTACGAGCAGTACTTC
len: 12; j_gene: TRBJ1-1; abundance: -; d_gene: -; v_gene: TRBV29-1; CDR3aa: CSAEPVGREAFF; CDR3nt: TGCAGCGCAGAACCCGTCGGGCGTGAAGCTTTCTTT
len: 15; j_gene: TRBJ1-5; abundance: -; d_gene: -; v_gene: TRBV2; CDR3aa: CASRGTRYSNQPQHF; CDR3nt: TGTGCCAGCAGAGGGACAAGATATAGCAATCAGCCCCAGCATTTT
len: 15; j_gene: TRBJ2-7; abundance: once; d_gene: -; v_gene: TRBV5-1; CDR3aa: CASSLVSRGAYEQYF; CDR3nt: TGCGCCAGCAGCTTGGTGTCCAGGGGGGCCTACGAGCAGTACTTC
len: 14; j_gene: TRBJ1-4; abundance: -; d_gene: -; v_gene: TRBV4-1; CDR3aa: CASSPWGSDEKLFF; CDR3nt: TGCGCCAGCAGCCCTTGGGGGTCGGATGAAAAACTGTTTTTT
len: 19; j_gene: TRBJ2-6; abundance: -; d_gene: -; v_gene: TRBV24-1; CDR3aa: CATSASGTHDSSGANVLTF; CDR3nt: TGTGCCACCAGTGCCTCCGGGACTCACGACTCTTCTGGGGCCAACGTCCTGACTTTC
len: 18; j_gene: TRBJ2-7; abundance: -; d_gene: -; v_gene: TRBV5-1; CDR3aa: CASSLGMRPGHRISEQYF; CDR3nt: TGCGCCAGCAGCTTGGGAATGAGACCGGGACACCGGATCTCCGAGCAGTACTTC
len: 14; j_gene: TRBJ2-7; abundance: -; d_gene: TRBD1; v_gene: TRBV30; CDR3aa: CAWNIQGLPYEQYF; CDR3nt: TGTGCCTGGAATATACAGGGGCTTCCCTACGAGCAGTACTTC
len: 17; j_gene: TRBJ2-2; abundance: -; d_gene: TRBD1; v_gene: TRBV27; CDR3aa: CASSILFTGANTGELFF; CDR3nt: TGTGCCAGCAGCATACTATTCACAGGGGCGAACACCGGGGAGCTGTTTTTT
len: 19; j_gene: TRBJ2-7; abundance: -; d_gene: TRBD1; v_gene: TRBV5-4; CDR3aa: CASSGTGTGTPPISYEQYF; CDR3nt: TGTGCCAGCAGCGGAACCGGGACAGGCACACCTCCAATCTCCTACGAGCAGTACTTC
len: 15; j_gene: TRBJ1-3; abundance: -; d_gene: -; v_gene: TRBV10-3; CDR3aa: CAISPRGEFGNTIYF; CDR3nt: TGTGCCATCAGTCCACGTGGGGAGTTCGGAAACACCATATATTTT
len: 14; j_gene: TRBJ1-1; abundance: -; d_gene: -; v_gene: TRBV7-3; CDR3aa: CASKSAPMNTEAFF; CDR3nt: TGTGCCAGCAAATCAGCCCCCATGAACACTGAAGCTTTCTTT
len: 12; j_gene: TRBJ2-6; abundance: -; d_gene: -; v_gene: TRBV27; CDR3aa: CATTTGANVLTF; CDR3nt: TGTGCCACCACCACTGGGGCCAACGTCCTGACTTTC
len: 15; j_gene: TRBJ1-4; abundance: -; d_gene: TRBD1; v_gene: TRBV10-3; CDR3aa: CAISESDRENEKLFF; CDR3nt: TGTGCCATCAGTGAGTCCGACAGGGAGAATGAAAAACTGTTTTTT
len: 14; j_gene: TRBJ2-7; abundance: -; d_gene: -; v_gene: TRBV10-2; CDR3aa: CASSESGAQTRQYF; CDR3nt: TGCGCCAGCAGTGAGTCAGGTGCTCAAACGAGGCAGTACTTC
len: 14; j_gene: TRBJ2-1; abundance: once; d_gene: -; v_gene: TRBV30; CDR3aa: CAWCLGDCYNEQFF; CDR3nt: TGTGCCTGGTGCCTTGGGGACTGCTACAATGAGCAGTTCTTC
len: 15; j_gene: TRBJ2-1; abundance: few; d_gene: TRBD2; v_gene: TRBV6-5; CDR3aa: CASVDSGSVSNEQFF; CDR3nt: TGTGCCAGCGTTGATAGCGGGAGTGTTTCCAATGAGCAGTTCTTC
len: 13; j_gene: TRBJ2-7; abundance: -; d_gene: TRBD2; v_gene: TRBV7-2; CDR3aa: CASSRTSEYEQYF; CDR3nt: TGTGCCAGCAGTCGGACTAGCGAGTACGAGCAGTACTTC
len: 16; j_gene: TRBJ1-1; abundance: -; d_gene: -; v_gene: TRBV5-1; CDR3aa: CASSLALMTLNTEAFF; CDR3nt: TGCGCCAGCAGCTTGGCCTTGATGACACTGAACACTGAAGCTTTCTTT
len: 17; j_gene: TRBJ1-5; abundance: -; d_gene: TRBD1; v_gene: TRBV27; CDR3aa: CASKFLGTDYSNQPQHF; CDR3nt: TGTGCCAGTAAATTCCTGGGGACAGATTATAGCAATCAGCCCCAGCATTTT
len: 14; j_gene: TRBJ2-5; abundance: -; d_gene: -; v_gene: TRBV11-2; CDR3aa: CASSPRLVEETQYF; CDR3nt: TGTGCCAGCAGCCCCCGGCTAGTCGAAGAGACCCAGTACTTC
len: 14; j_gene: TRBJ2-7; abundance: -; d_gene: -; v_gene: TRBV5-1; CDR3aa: CASSLATDPYEQYF; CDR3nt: TGCGCCAGCAGCTTGGCGACGGATCCCTACGAGCAGTACTTC
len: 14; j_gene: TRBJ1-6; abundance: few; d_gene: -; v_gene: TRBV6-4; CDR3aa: CASSDGRSNSPLHF; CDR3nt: TGTGCCAGCAGTGACGGGCGCAGTAATTCACCCCTCCACTTT
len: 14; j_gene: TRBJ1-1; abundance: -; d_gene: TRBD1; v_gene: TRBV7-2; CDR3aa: CASSSQGAVSEAFF; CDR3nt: TGTGCCAGCAGCTCGCAGGGGGCCGTCAGTGAAGCTTTCTTT
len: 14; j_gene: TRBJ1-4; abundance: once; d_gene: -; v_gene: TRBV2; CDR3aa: CASLNDRNNEKLFF; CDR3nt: TGTGCCAGTCTAAATGATCGGAATAATGAAAAACTGTTTTTT
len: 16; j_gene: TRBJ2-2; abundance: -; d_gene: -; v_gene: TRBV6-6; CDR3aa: CASSYLEDVGTGELFF; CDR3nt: TGTGCCAGCAGTTACCTAGAGGACGTGGGCACCGGGGAGCTGTTTTTT
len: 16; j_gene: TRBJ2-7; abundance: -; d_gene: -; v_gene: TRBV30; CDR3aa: CAWSDGWRPTAYEQYF; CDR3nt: TGTGCCTGGAGTGACGGTTGGAGGCCAACCGCCTACGAGCAGTACTTC
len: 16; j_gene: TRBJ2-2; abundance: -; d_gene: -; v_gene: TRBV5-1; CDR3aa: CASSLVTGANTGELFF; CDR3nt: TGCGCCAGCAGCTTGGTTACAGGCGCGAACACCGGGGAGCTGTTTTTT
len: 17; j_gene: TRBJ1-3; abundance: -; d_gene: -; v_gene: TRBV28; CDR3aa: CASNSGGQGYSGNTIYF; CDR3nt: TGTGCCAGCAACTCGGGGGGGCAAGGATACTCTGGAAACACCATATATTTT
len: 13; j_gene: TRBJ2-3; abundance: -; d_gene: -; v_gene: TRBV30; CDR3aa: CAGGRDRTDTQYF; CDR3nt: TGTGCCGGGGGCCGGGACCGCACAGATACGCAGTATTTT
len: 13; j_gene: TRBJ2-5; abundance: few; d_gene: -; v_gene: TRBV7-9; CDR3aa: CASRGRNQETQYF; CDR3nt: TGTGCCAGCAGGGGGCGCAATCAAGAGACCCAGTACTTC
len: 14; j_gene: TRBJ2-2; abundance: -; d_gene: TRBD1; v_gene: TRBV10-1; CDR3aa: CASARDSDTGELFF; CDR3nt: TGCGCCAGCGCCCGGGACAGTGACACCGGGGAGCTGTTTTTT
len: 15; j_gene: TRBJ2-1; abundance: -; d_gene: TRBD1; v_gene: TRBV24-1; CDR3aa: CATSDRDRLYNEQFF; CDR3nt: TGTGCCACCAGTGACCGGGACAGACTCTACAATGAGCAGTTCTTC
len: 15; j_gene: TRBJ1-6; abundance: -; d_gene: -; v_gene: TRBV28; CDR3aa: CASTQTREKNSPLHF; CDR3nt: TGTGCCAGCACTCAAACAAGGGAGAAGAATTCACCCCTCCACTTT
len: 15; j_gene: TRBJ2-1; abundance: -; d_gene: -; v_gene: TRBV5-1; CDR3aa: CASLKDGNSYNEQFF; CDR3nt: TGCGCCAGCCTCAAGGACGGGAACTCCTACAATGAGCAGTTCTTC